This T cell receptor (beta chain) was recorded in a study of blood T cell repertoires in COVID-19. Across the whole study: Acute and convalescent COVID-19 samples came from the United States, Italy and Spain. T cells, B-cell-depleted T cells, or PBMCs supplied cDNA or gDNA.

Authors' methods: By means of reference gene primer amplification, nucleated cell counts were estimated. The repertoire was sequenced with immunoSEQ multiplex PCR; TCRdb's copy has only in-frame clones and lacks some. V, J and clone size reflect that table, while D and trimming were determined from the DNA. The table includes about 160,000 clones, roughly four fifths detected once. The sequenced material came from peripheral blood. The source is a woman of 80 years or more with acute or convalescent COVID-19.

CDR3 nucleotide sequence: TGTGCCAGCAGCCAAGCGGGAGGCTACTACAATGAGCAGTTCTTC. It is translated as CASSQAGGYYNEQFF. This chain connects TRBV3-1 (or the pseudogene TRBV3-2) to TRBJ2-1, with TRBD2 matching 7 bases. The CDR3 consists of 15 residues. Looked up from germline, CDR1 is LGHDT and CDR2 is YNNKEL (reference sequence). The V segment lost 1 base and the J segment 3 bases; nucleotides outside the gene matches: 3.